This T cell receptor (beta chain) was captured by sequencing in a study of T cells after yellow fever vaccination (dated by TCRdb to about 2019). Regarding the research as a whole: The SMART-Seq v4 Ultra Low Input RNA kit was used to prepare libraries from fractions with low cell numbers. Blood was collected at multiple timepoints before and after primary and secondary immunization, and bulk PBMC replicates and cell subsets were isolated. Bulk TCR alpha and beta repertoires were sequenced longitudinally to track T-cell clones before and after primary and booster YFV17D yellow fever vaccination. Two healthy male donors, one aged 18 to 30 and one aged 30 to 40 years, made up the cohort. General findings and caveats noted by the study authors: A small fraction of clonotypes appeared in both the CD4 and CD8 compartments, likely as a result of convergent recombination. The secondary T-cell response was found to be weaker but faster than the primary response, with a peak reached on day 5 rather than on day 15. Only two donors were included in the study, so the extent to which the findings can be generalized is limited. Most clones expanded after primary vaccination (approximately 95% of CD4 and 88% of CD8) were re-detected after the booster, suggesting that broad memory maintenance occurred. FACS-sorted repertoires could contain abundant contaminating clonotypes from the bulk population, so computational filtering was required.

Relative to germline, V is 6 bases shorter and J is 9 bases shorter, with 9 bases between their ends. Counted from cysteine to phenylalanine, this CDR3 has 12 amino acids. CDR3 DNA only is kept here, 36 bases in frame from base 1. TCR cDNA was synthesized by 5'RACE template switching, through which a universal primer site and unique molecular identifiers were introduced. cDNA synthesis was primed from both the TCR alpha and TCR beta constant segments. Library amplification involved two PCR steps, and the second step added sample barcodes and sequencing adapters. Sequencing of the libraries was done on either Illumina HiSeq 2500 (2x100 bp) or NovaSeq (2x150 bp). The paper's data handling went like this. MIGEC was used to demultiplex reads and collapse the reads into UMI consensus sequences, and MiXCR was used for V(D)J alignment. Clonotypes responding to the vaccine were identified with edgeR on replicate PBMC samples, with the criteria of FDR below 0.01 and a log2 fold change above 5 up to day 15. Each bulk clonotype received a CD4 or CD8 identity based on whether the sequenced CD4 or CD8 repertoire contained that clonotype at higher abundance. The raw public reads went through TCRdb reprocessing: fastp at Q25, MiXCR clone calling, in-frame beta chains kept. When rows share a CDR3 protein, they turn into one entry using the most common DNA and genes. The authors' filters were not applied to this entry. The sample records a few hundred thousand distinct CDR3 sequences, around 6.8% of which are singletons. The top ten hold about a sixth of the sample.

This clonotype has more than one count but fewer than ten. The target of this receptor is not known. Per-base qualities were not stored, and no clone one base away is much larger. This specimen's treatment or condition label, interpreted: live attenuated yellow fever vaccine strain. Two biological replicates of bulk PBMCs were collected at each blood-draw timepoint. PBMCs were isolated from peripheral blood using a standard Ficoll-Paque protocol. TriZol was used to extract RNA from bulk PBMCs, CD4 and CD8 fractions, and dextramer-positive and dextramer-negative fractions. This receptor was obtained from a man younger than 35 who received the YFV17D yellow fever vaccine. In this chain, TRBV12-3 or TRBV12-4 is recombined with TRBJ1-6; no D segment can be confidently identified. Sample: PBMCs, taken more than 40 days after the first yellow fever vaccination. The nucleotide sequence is TGTGCCAGCAGAGGGTCCGGTTCACCCCTCCACTTT. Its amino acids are CASRGSGSPLHF.